The present TCR beta chain was sequenced within a study of blood T cells in healthy people across ages. A second about 7 to 12 cycle PCR used barcoded and J-beta primers. TCRdb reprocessed the 5' RACE reads via MiXCR and lists one record per CDR3 protein. The sample includes around 990,000 distinct CDR3 sequences, less than 25% of them seen just once. There are a few counts of this clonotype. Germline CDR1 is SGHVS and CDR2 is FQNEAQ. CDR3 length equals 15 residues. V lost 3 bases and J 0 bases, leaving 12 bases between the germline ends. The sample also formed part of further work on T cells of mothers and their children.

What was sequenced was blood. The chain couples TRBV7-8 to TRBJ2-7; D unresolved. The TCR was taken from a girl aged 2-10 years in good health. Here the CDR3 reads CASSLQGSSSYEQYF. The CDR3 nucleotides are TGTGCCAGCAGCTTGCAAGGGTCGAGCTCCTACGAGCAGTACTTC. Complete variable domain (other parts from reference TRBV7-8 and TRBJ2-7): GAGVSQSPRYKVAKRGQDVALRCDPISGHVSLFWYQQALGQGPEFLTYFQNEAQLDKSGLPSDRFFAERPEGSVSTLKIQRTQQEDSAVYLCASSLQGSSSYEQYFGPGTRLTVT.